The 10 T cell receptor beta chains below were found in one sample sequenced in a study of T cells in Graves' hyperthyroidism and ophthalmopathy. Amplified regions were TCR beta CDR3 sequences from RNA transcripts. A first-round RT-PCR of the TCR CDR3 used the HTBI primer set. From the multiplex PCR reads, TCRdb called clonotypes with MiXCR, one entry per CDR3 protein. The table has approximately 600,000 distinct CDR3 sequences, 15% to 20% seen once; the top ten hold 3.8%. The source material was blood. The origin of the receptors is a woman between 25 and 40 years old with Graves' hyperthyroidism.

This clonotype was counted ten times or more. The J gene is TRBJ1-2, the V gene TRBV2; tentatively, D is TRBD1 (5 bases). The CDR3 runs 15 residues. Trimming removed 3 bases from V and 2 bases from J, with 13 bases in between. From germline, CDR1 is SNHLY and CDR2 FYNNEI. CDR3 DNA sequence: TGTGCCAGCAGTGACTATAGGGGCACAAACTATGGCTACACCTTC. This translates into CASSDYRGTNYGYTF.

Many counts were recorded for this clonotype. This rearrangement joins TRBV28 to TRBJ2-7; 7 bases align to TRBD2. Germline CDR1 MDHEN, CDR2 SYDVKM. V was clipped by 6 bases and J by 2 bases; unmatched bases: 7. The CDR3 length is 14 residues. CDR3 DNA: TGTGCCAGCAGCACCGGGACTAAGACCTACGAGCAGTACTTC. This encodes CASSTGTKTYEQYF.

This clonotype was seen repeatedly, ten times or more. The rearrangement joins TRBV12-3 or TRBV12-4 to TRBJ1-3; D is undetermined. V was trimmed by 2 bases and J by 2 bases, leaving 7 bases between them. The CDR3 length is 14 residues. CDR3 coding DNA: TGTGCCAGCAGTTTATGGAATACTGGAAACACCATATATTTT. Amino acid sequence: CASSLWNTGNTIYF.

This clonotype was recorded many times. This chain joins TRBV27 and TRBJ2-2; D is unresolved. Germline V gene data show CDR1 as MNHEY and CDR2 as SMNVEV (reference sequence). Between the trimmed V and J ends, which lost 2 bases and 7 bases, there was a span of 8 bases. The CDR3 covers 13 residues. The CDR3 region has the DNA TGTGCCAGCAGTTTAAGGACGGGCGGGGAGCTGTTTTTT. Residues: CASSLRTGGELFF.

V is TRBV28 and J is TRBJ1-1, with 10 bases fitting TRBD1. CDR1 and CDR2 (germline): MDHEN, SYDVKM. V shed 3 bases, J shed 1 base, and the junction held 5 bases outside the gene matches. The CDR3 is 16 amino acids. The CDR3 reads CASSFGTGARNTEAFF. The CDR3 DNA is TGTGCCAGCAGTTTCGGGACAGGGGCGAGGAACACTGAAGCTTTCTTT.

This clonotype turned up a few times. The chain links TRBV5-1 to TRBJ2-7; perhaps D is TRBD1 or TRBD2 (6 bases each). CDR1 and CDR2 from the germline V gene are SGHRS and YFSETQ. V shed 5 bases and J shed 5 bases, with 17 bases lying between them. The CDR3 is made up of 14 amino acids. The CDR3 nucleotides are TGCGCCAGCAGACTTACGGGGGCTTCAAACGAGCAGTACTTC. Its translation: CASRLTGASNEQYF.

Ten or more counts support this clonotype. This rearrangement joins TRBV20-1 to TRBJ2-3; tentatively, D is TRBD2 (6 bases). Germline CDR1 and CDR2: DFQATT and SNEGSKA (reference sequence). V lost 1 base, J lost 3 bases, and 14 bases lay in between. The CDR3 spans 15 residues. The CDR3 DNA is TGCAGTGCTAGAGGTGGTAGCGGACTGACAGATACGCAGTATTTT. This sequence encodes CSARGGSGLTDTQYF.

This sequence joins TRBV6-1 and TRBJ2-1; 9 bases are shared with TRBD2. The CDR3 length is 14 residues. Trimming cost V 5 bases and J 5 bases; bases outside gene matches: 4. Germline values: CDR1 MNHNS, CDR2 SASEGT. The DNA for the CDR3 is TGTGCCAGCAGTAGGACTAGCGAGAACAATGAGCAGTTCTTC. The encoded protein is CASSRTSENNEQFF.

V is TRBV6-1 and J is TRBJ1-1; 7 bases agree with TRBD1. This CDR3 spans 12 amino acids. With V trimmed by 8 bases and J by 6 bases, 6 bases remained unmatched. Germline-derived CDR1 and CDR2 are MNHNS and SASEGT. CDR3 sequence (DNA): TGTGCCAGCGGATATCAGGGGGCTGAAGCTTTCTTT. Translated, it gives CASGYQGAEAFF.

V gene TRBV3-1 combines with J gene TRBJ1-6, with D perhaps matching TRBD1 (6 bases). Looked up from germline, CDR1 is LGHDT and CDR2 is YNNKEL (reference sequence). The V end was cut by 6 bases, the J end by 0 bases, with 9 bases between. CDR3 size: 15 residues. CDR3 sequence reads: CASRTGDSYNSPLHF. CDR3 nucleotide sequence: TGTGCCAGCAGGACAGGCGACTCCTATAATTCACCCCTCCACTTT.